This is a list of T cell receptor beta chains from one sample in a study of CD8 T cells in Susac syndrome. Each CDR3 protein is one row after TCRdb ran MiXCR on the immunoSEQ multiplex PCR reads. Of 350,000 to 550,000 distinct CDR3 sequences listed, 85% to 90% are singletons. Sequenced: CD8+ T cells from PBMCs. Receptors originate from a human donor with multiple sclerosis. Both conserved end residues are part of each CDR3. D genes are given only for firm matches. Some rows mark clone size as missing; the rest say once, few, many or name a class of expanded clone.

j_call v_call d_call clone_size cdr3_nt cdr3_aa
TRBJ1-1 TRBV6-6 NA NA TGTGCCAGCAGTTATCTCCACAACACTGAAGCTTTCTTT CASSYLHNTEAFF
TRBJ1-2 TRBV2 NA NA TGTGCCACCCCCATGATATACTATGGCTACACCTTC CATPMIYYGYTF
TRBJ2-2 TRBV10-3 NA NA TGTGCCATCAGTGAGTCGTGGCAGCGGTCGAACACCGGGGAGCTGTTTTTT CAISESWQRSNTGELFF
TRBJ2-3 TRBV13 TRBD2 NA TGTGCCAGCAGCTCCCGGGACATTGCGGGGGGCAGGTTTGCAGATACGCAGTATTTT CASSSRDIAGGRFADTQYF
TRBJ1-1 TRBV6-5 TRBD1 NA TGTGCCAGCAGGGACAGGGATCACACGAATGAAGCTTTCTTT CASRDRDHTNEAFF
TRBJ2-7 TRBV9 NA NA TGTGCCAGCAGCGTAGATATGAGGGCTCACGAGCAGTACTTC CASSVDMRAHEQYF
TRBJ2-5 TRBV7-7 TRBD2 once TGTGCTAGCAGACTAGCGCTTACATCCCAAGAGACCCAGTACTTC CASRLALTSQETQYF
TRBJ2-7 TRBV14 NA NA TGTGCCAGCAGCCAAGGGGCGGGGTATAGCGAGCAGTACTTC CASSQGAGYSEQYF
TRBJ2-7 TRBV20-1 NA NA TGCAGTGCTAGTGCGGCAGAAACCTACGAGCAGTACTTC CSASAAETYEQYF
TRBJ2-7 TRBV12-3/TRBV12-4 NA few TGTGCCAGCAGTTTTAGGCTCTTATACGAGCAGTACTTC CASSFRLLYEQYF
TRBJ1-3 TRBV10-2 NA NA TGCGCCAGCAGTGAGGGGTGGAGCTCTGGAAACACCATATATTTT CASSEGWSSGNTIYF
TRBJ2-1 TRBV5-1 TRBD2 NA TGCGCCAGCAGCCCGCCCGGGACTAGCGAGAAGAATGAGCAGTTCTTC CASSPPGTSEKNEQFF
TRBJ2-6 TRBV12-3/TRBV12-4 NA once TGTGCCAGCACCCCCGGGGGCTCTGGGGCCAACGTCCTGACTTTC CASTPGGSGANVLTF